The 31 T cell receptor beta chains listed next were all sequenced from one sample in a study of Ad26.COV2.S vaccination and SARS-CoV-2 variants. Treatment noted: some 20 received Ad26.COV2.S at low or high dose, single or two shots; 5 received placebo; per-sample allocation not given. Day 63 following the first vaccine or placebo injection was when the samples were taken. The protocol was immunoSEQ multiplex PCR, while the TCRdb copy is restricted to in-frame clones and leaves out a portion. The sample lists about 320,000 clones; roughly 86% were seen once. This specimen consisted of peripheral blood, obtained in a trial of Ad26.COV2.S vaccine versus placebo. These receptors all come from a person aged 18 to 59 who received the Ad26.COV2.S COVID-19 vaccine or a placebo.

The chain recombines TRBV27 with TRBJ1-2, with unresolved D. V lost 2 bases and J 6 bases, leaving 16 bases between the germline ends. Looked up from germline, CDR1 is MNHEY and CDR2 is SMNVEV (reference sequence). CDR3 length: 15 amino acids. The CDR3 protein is CASSLRSAAFHGYTF. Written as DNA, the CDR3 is TGTGCCAGCAGTTTACGGTCCGCCGCCTTTCATGGCTACACCTTC.

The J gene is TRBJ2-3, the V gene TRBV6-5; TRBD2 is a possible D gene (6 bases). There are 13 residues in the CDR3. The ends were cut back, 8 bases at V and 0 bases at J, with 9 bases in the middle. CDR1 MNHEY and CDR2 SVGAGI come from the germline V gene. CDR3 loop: CASGLPSTDTQYF. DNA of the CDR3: TGTGCCAGCGGACTACCGAGCACAGATACGCAGTATTTT.

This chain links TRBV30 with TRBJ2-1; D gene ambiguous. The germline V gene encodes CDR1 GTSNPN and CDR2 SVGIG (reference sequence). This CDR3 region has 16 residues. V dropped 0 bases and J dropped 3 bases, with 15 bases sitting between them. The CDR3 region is CAWSVIGYGSYNEQFF. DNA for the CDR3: TGTGCCTGGAGTGTAATTGGTTATGGAAGCTACAATGAGCAGTTCTTC.

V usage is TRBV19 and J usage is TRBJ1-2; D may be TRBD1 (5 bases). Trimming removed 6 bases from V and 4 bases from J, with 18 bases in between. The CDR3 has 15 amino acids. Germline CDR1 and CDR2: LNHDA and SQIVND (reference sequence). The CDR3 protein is CASSSHGAGAYGYTF. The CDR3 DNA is TGTGCCAGTAGCTCCCATGGGGCGGGAGCCTATGGCTACACCTTC.

DNA for the CDR3: TGTGCCAGCAGCTCAGGACAGCCCCAAGAGACCCAGTACTTC. Translated, it gives CASSSGQPQETQYF. The chain carries TRBV7-9 and TRBJ2-5; perhaps TRBD1 as D (6 bases). The ends were cut back, 4 bases at V and 1 base at J, with 10 bases in the middle. This CDR3 is built from 14 residues. Germline assignment: CDR1 SEHNR and CDR2 FQNEAQ (reference sequence).

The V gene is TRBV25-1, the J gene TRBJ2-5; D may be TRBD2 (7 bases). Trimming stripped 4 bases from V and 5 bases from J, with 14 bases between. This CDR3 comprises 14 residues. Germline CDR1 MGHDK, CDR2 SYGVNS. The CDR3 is CASSVHREGETQYF. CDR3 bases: TGTGCCAGCAGTGTCCACAGGGAGGGGGAGACCCAGTACTTC.

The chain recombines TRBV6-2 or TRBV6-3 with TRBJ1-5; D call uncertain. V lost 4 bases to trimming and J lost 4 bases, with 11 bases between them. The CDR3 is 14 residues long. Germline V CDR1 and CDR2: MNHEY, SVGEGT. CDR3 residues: CASSSPAENQPQHF. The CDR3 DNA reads TGTGCCAGCAGTTCGCCCGCCGAGAATCAGCCCCAGCATTTT.

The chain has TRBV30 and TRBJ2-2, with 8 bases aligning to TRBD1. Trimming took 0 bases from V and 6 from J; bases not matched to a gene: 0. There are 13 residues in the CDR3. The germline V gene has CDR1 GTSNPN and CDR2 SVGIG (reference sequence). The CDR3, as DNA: TGTGCCTGGAGTGTACAGGGGGCCGGGGAGCTGTTTTTT. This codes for CAWSVQGAGELFF.

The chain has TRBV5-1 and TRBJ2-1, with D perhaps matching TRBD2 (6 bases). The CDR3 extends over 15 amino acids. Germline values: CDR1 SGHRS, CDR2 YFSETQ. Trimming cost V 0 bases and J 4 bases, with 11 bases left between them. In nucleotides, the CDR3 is TGCGCCAGCAGCTTGGTGGGGACTCGATACAATGAGCAGTTCTTC. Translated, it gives CASSLVGTRYNEQFF.

CDR3 residues: CASSERGDPNEKLFF. DNA for the CDR3: TGTGCCAGCAGTGAACGGGGGGACCCTAATGAAAAACTGTTTTTT. This chain connects TRBV6-1 to TRBJ1-4; possibly TRBD1 for D (5 bases). The CDR3 contains 15 residues. The V end was cut by 2 bases, the J end by 3 bases, with 10 bases between. Germline CDR1 reads MNHNS; CDR2 reads SASEGT.

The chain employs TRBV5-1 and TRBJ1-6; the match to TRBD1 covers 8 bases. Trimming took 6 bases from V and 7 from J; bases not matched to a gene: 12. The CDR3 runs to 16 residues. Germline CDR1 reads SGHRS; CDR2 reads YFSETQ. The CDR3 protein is CASTPGDRIMNSPLHF. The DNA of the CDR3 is TGCGCCAGCACCCCTGGGGACAGGATTATGAATTCACCCCTCCACTTT.

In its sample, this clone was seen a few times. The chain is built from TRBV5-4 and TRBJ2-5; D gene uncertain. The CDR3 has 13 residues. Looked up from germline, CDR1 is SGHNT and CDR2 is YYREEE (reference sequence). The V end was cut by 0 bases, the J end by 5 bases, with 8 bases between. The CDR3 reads CASSLGTPETQYF. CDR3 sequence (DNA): TGTGCCAGCAGCTTGGGGACCCCTGAGACCCAGTACTTC.

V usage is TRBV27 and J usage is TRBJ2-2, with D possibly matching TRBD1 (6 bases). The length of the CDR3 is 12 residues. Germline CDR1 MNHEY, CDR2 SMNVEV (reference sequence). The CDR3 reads CATGSGTGELFF. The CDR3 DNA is TGTGCGACAGGCTCAGGCACCGGGGAGCTGTTTTTT.

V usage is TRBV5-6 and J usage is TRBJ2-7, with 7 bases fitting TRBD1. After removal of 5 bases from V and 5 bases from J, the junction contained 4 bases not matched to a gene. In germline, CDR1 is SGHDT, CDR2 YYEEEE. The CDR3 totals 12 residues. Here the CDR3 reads CASRAQGHEQYF. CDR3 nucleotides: TGTGCCAGCAGGGCACAGGGGCACGAGCAGTACTTC.

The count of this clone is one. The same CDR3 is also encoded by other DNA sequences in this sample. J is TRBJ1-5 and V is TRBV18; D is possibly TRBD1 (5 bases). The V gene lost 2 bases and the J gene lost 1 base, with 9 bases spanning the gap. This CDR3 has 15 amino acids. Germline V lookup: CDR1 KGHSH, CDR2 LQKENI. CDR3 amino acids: CASSPTRQSNQPQHF. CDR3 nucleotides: TGTGCCAGCTCACCAACGCGACAGAGCAATCAGCCCCAGCATTTT.

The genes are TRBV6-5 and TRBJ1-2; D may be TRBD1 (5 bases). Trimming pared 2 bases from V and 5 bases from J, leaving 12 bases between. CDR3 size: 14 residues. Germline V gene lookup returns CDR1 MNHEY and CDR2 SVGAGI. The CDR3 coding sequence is TGTGCCAGCAGTTACGAGGGGCGACTTTATGGCTACACCTTC. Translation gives CASSYEGRLYGYTF.

The CDR3 nucleotides read TGCGCCAGCAGTCTAGCGGGGGATCCAACGGAGACCCAGTACTTC. Translated: CASSLAGDPTETQYF. This chain links TRBV5-1 with TRBJ2-5; 10 bases line up with TRBD2. CDR3 size: 15 residues. Trimming at V came to 5 bases and at J to 5 bases, leaving 9 bases not matched to a gene. CDR1 and CDR2 (germline): SGHRS, YFSETQ.

As DNA, the CDR3 is TGCGCCAGCAGCATAGGACAGAGCACAGATACGCAGTATTTT. This translates into CASSIGQSTDTQYF. The chain links TRBV5-1 to TRBJ2-3; a weak D match, TRBD1 (6 bases). Germline V gene data show CDR1 as SGHRS and CDR2 as YFSETQ. V lost 4 bases and J 0 bases, leaving 9 bases between the germline ends. The CDR3 contains 14 residues.

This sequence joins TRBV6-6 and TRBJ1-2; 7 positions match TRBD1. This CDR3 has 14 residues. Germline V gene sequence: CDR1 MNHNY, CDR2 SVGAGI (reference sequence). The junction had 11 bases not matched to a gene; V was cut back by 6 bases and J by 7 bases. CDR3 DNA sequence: TGTGCCAGCAGAGAAACCGGGACAGCCTTTGGCTACACCTTC. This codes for CASRETGTAFGYTF.

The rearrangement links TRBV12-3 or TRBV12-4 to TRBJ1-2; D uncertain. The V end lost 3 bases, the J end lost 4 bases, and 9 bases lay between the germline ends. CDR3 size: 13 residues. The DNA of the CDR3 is TGTGCCAGCAGTTTTGGCAGGAGCTATGGCTACACCTTC. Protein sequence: CASSFGRSYGYTF.

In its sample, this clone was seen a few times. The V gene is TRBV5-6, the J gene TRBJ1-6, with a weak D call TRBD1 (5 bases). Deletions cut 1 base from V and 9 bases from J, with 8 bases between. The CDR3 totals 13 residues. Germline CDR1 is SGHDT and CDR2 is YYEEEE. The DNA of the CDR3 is TGTGCCAGCAGCTTGCAACAGGCTTCACCCCTCCACTTT. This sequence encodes CASSLQQASPLHF.

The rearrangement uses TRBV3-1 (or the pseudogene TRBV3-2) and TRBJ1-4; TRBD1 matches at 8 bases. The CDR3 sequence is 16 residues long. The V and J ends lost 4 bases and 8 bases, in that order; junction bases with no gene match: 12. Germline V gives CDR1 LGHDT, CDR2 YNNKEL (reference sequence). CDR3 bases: TGTGCCAGCAGCCCTCGGGACAGGCGAACTTTAGAAAAACTGTTTTTT. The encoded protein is CASSPRDRRTLEKLFF.

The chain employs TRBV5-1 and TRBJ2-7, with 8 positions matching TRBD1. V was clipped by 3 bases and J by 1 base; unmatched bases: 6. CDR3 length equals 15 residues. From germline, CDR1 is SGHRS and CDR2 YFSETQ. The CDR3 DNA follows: TGCGCCAGCAGCTGGGGACAGGAAGTATCCTACGAGCAGTACTTC. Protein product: CASSWGQEVSYEQYF.

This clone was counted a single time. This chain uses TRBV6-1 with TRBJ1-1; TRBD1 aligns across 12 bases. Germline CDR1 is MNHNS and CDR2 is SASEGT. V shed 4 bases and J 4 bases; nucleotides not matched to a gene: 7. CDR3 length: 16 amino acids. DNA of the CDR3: TGTGCCAGCAGTGTGGGACAGGGGGCTGTTGTCACTGAAGCTTTCTTT. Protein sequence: CASSVGQGAVVTEAFF.

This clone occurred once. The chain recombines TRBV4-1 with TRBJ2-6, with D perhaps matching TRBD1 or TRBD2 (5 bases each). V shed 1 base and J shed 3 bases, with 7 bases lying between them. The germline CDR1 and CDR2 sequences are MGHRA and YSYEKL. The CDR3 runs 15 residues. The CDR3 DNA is TGCGCCAGCAGCCAAGGGGGGTTTGGGGCCAACGTCCTGACTTTC. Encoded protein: CASSQGGFGANVLTF.

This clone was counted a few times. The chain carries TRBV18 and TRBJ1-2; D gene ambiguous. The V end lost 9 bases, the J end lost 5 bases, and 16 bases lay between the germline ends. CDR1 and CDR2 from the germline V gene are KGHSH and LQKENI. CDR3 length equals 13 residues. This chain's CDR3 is CASYRSGEYGYTF. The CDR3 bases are TGTGCCAGTTACCGGTCGGGAGAGTATGGCTACACCTTC.

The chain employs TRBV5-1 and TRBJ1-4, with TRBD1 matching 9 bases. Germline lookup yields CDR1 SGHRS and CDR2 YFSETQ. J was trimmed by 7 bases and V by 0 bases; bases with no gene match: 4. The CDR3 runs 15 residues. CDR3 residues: CASSLAGTGSEKLFF. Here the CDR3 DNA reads TGCGCCAGCAGCTTGGCCGGGACAGGGTCTGAAAAACTGTTTTTT.

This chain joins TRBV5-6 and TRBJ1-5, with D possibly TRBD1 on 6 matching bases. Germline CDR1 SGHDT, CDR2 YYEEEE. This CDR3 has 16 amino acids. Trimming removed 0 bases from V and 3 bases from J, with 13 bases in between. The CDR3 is CASSLGRTADNQPQHF. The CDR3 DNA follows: TGTGCCAGCAGCTTGGGGCGGACAGCAGACAATCAGCCCCAGCATTTT.

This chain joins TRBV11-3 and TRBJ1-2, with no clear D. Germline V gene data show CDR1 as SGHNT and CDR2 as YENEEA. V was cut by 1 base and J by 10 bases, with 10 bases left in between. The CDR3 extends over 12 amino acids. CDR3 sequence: CASSLGEVNYTF. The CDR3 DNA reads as TGTGCCAGCAGCTTAGGGGAAGTAAACTACACCTTC.

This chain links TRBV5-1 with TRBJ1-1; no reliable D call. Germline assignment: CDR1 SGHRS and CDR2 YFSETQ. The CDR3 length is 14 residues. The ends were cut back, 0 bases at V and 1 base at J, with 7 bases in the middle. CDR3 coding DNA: TGCGCCAGCAGCTTGGATCCACAGAACACTGAAGCTTTCTTT. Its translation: CASSLDPQNTEAFF.

CDR3 amino acids: CASSRSGTKETGNTIYF. The CDR3 DNA reads TGCGCCAGCAGCAGATCCGGGACCAAAGAAACGGGAAACACCATATATTTT. This chain uses TRBV5-1 with TRBJ1-3, with D possibly matching TRBD1 (5 bases). Germline lookup yields CDR1 SGHRS and CDR2 YFSETQ. The CDR3 runs 17 residues. V lost 4 bases, J lost 4 bases, and 21 bases lay in between.